This T cell receptor beta chain was obtained from a study of blood T cell repertoires in COVID-19. The CDR3 contains 13 residues. CDR1 and CDR2 (germline): SGHRS, YFSETQ. Trimming left V 4 bases short and J 3 bases short, with 10 bases between. Original methodology: Estimates of nucleated cell counts were drawn from the amplification of reference gene primers. Sequencing used immunoSEQ multiplex PCR; TCRdb keeps in-frame clones, though not all of them. The V and J calls and the clone size are those of that table, but D and trimming were determined from the DNA. The sample yields tens of thousands of clones, roughly 88% seen once.

The rearrangement links TRBV5-1 to TRBJ1-1, with D unresolved. Sequenced: peripheral blood. This clonotype was sampled from a human donor in a cohort sampled during active COVID-19. The donor label of this sample is uncertain. The CDR3 reads CASSRTEYTEAFF. As DNA, the CDR3 is TGCGCCAGCAGCCGCACAGAGTACACTGAAGCTTTCTTT.